Listed below are T cell receptor beta chains from one sample, sequenced in a study of T-cell reconstitution after alpha-beta-depleted transplantation in children. TCRdb reprocessed the PCR reads with MiXCR, giving one entry per CDR3 protein. The data show around 800,000 distinct CDR3 sequences, roughly 15% seen once. Source: PBMCs, mostly from graft donor cells, taken 360 days after TCRalphabeta/CD19-depleted stem cell transplant. Receptors were obtained from a male patient between 10 and 17 years old who had a stem cell transplant for acute lymphoblastic leukemia, so the T cells may come from the graft donor. CDR3s include the opening cysteine and the closing phenylalanine or tryptophan. Fields, in order: CDR3 protein, V gene, J gene, D gene. The D gene is left open where the match is weak.

CDR3: CASSLSSAGNYGYTF
V: TRBV7-2
J: TRBJ1-2
D: .

CDR3: CASSLTDRPNTGELFF
V: TRBV7-9
J: TRBJ2-2
D: TRBD1

CDR3: CASSITRGVNYGYTF
V: TRBV27
J: TRBJ1-2
D: TRBD1

CDR3: CASSSGFGTTGELFF
V: TRBV7-6
J: TRBJ2-2
D: .

CDR3: CASSLTGTGGHEQYF
V: TRBV7-2
J: TRBJ2-7
D: TRBD1

CDR3: CASSLLGGMNTEAFF
V: TRBV27
J: TRBJ1-1
D: .

CDR3: CASRRLRVDEQFF
V: TRBV6-1
J: TRBJ2-1
D: .

CDR3: CASSGLLAGVLVDEQYF
V: TRBV4-1
J: TRBJ2-7
D: TRBD2

CDR3: CASSPRDRAYNEQFF
V: TRBV5-1
J: TRBJ2-1
D: TRBD1

CDR3: CASSLRGPTRGYTF
V: TRBV3-1
J: TRBJ1-2
D: TRBD1

CDR3: CASSDIWTGGREQYF
V: TRBV2
J: TRBJ2-7
D: TRBD1

CDR3: CASSQDAGTGAYEQYF
V: TRBV4-1
J: TRBJ2-7
D: TRBD1

CDR3: CASSLTGGAPTDTQYF
V: TRBV5-1
J: TRBJ2-3
D: .

CDR3: CSAHQGSPGSEQYF
V: TRBV20-1
J: TRBJ2-7
D: .

CDR3: CASSSGQWNYGYTF
V: TRBV5-1
J: TRBJ1-2
D: .

CDR3: CASIDWGGSYNEQFF
V: TRBV6-1
J: TRBJ2-1
D: TRBD2

CDR3: CASSSYDRGSTEAFF
V: TRBV5-1
J: TRBJ1-1
D: TRBD1

CDR3: CASSPLDRETQYF
V: TRBV18
J: TRBJ2-5
D: .

CDR3: CSVKTGNTEAFF
V: TRBV29-1
J: TRBJ1-1
D: .

CDR3: CASSVGHNEQFF
V: TRBV9
J: TRBJ2-1
D: .

CDR3: CASSSYGGGNQPQHF
V: TRBV27
J: TRBJ1-5
D: .

CDR3: CSAEGVNYGYTF
V: TRBV20-1
J: TRBJ1-2
D: .

CDR3: CSALGLLGFYEQYF
V: TRBV20-1
J: TRBJ2-7
D: .

CDR3: CASSPAPLAGLYYEQYF
V: TRBV5-1
J: TRBJ2-7
D: TRBD2

CDR3: CASSDSAGNTIYF
V: TRBV2
J: TRBJ1-3
D: .

CDR3: CASSPTGPSNQPQHF
V: TRBV12-3/TRBV12-4
J: TRBJ1-5
D: TRBD1